A single sample is the source of the 22 T cell receptor beta chains below, sequenced in a study of cytomegalovirus exposure and HLA in healthy donors. With 60 Vbeta and 13 Jbeta primers, the PCR was carried out. This table comes from immunoSEQ multiplex PCR, and its TCRdb copy is limited to in-frame clones, with some not included. Of about 130,000 clones in the sample, roughly 78% are singletons; the top ten hold around 9.9%. Sequences were obtained from PBMCs. All receptors come from a man under 40 in good health and CMV-seropositive.

The genes are TRBV30 and TRBJ1-6; 10 bases map to TRBD1. Germline lookup yields CDR1 GTSNPN and CDR2 SVGIG (reference sequence). The ends lost 0 bases at V and 7 bases at J; junction bases unmatched: 3. The CDR3 sequence is 15 residues long. In DNA, the CDR3 is TGTGCCTGGAGTGTAGGGGGACAGGGGAATTCACCCCTCCACTTT. It encodes CAWSVGGQGNSPLHF.

The V and J genes are TRBV30 and TRBJ2-5; 9 nucleotides match TRBD1. The CDR3 length is 13 residues. Germline V CDR1 and CDR2: GTSNPN, SVGIG (reference sequence). The junction had 6 bases not matched to a gene; V was cut back by 5 bases and J by 5 bases. This CDR3 reads CAWDRGRVETQYF. The CDR3 coding sequence is TGTGCCTGGGACAGGGGGAGGGTGGAGACCCAGTACTTC.

V is TRBV11-2 and J is TRBJ2-2; 10 bases map to TRBD2. The CDR3 is 15 amino acids. CDR1 and CDR2 from the germline V gene are SGHAT and FQNNGV. Germline trimming cut 5 bases from V and 6 bases from J; bases unmatched to any gene: 6. The CDR3 sequence is CASSEGLAISGELFF. CDR3 in DNA: TGTGCCAGCAGCGAGGGACTAGCGATCTCCGGGGAGCTGTTTTTT.

The rearrangement uses TRBV27 and TRBJ1-5; D is unclear. Germline CDR1 is MNHEY and CDR2 is SMNVEV (reference sequence). Trimming took off 5 bases at V and 7 bases at J, with 15 bases between the two ends. The length of the CDR3 is 14 residues. The DNA for the CDR3 is TGTGCCAGCAGTCTTACCCCGAATAGACAGCCCCAGCATTTT. Its protein product is CASSLTPNRQPQHF.

This clone was detected only once. This sequence joins TRBV4-3 and TRBJ2-3, with D unresolved. This CDR3 comprises 13 residues. CDR1 and CDR2 from the germline V gene are LGHNA and YSLEER. The V end lost 6 bases, the J end lost 10 bases, and 17 bases lay between the germline ends. In nucleotides, the CDR3 is TGCGCCAGCAGTCCTCCCCCTACTTTCCCGCAGTATTTT. It yields the protein CASSPPPTFPQYF.

The J gene is TRBJ1-2, the V gene TRBV5-4, with unresolved D. Germline CDR1 and CDR2: SGHNT and YYREEE (reference sequence). This CDR3 spans 15 amino acids. Trimming pared 2 bases from V and 1 base from J, leaving 12 bases between. CDR3 protein: CASSFLSGDNYGYTF. The CDR3 coding sequence is TGTGCCAGCAGCTTTTTGTCAGGTGATAACTATGGCTACACCTTC.

A single count supports this clone. The chain has TRBV27 and TRBJ2-5, with D unclear. The ends were cut back, 2 bases at V and 10 bases at J, with 20 bases in the middle. CDR1 and CDR2 from the germline V gene are MNHEY and SMNVEV (reference sequence). CDR3 length equals 15 residues. Here the CDR3 reads CASSLKGKRPPDQYF. DNA for the CDR3: TGTGCCAGCAGTTTAAAAGGAAAGAGGCCCCCAGACCAGTACTTC.

Only a few counts were recorded for this clone. The rearrangement joins TRBV15 to TRBJ2-3, with D maybe TRBD2 (6 bases). V was clipped by 8 bases and J by 6 bases, with 15 bases between them. The CDR3 is 13 residues long. Looked up from germline, CDR1 is LNHNV and CDR2 is YYDKDF (reference sequence). The CDR3 DNA reads TGTGCCACCTCAGGAGGGTTGGCCGATACGCAGTATTTT. Protein sequence: CATSGGLADTQYF.

This clone was seen more than once but under ten times. The rearrangement joins TRBV7-8 to TRBJ2-7; tentatively, D is TRBD1 (5 bases). Per germline, CDR1 SGHVS and CDR2 FQNEAQ. Trimming removed 5 bases at V and 5 bases at J, with 16 bases between. This CDR3 has 14 amino acids. CDR3 region: CASSPSDSPNEQYF. The CDR3 region has the DNA TGTGCCAGCAGCCCTAGTGACAGTCCCAACGAGCAGTACTTC.

This rearrangement joins TRBV5-4 to TRBJ2-1; possibly TRBD1 for D (6 bases). Trimming cost V 4 bases and J 5 bases, with 10 bases left between them. The CDR3 is 13 residues long. In germline, CDR1 is SGHNT, CDR2 YYREEE (reference sequence). This CDR3 reads CASSVGADNEQFF. The CDR3 bases are TGTGCCAGCAGCGTGGGGGCCGACAATGAGCAGTTCTTC.

The gene calls are TRBV7-2 and TRBJ1-1; D call uncertain. The V gene lost 4 bases and the J gene lost 0 bases, with 12 bases spanning the gap. In germline, CDR1 is SGHTA, CDR2 FQGNSA. The CDR3 contains 15 residues. The CDR3 DNA reads as TGTGCCAGCAGCTCCCTGACAAGCATGAACACTGAAGCTTTCTTT. This sequence encodes CASSSLTSMNTEAFF. The entire variable domain, with the rest obtained from reference TRBV7-2 and TRBJ1-1, is as follows: GAGVSQSPSNKVTEKGKDVELRCDPISGHTALYWYRQSLGQGLEFLIYFQGNSAPDKSGLPSDRFSAERTGGSVSTLTIQRTQQEDSAVYLCASSSLTSMNTEAFFGQGTRLTVV.

The chain combines TRBV18 with TRBJ2-7, with a possible D match to TRBD2 (5 bases). Germline lookup yields CDR1 KGHSH and CDR2 LQKENI. The CDR3 sequence is 13 residues long. V was pared by 3 bases and J by 4 bases, with 10 bases between. The CDR3 is CASSPKLGYEQYF. In DNA form, the CDR3 reads TGTGCCAGCTCACCGAAACTAGGGTACGAGCAGTACTTC.

This chain joins TRBV4-1 and TRBJ1-3, with D possibly TRBD1 on 6 matching bases. The V and J ends lost 4 bases and 3 bases respectively, with 19 bases between them. The CDR3 spans 17 residues. Per germline, CDR1 MGHRA and CDR2 YSYEKL. The CDR3 spells CASSPQAAGVDGNTIYF. The CDR3 coding sequence is TGCGCCAGCAGCCCGCAGGCAGCAGGGGTCGATGGAAACACCATATATTTT.

This clone was seen a handful of times. V usage is TRBV4-3 and J usage is TRBJ2-1; 7 bases are a match to TRBD1. The CDR3 has 16 amino acids. Germline V lookup: CDR1 LGHNA, CDR2 YSLEER. J gave up 7 bases and V 3 bases, and 12 bases lay outside the gene matches. CDR3 coding DNA: TGCGCCAGCAGCCAGTGGGGACCGGGACAGAAGAATGAGCAGTTCTTC. This encodes CASSQWGPGQKNEQFF.

This clone was observed once. The gene calls are TRBV7-9 and TRBJ2-7; 7 nucleotides agree with TRBD2. After removal of 5 bases from V and 1 base from J, the junction contained 8 bases not matched to a gene. Germline CDR1 and CDR2: SEHNR and FQNEAQ (reference sequence). This CDR3 is 15 amino acids long. The CDR3 DNA follows: TGTGCCAGCAGCCTGGGGGGGTCGGGGTCCTACGAGCAGTACTTC. Protein sequence: CASSLGGSGSYEQYF.

The chain carries TRBV4-1 and TRBJ2-1, with TRBD1 as a possible D gene (6 bases). This CDR3 has 16 amino acids. Per the germline V gene, CDR1 is MGHRA and CDR2 is YSYEKL. Trimming took 0 bases from V and 4 from J, leaving 13 bases between them. In nucleotides, the CDR3 is TGCGCCAGCAGCCAAGATAGGCAGGGGAGTTACAATGAGCAGTTCTTC. Amino acid sequence: CASSQDRQGSYNEQFF.

This clone was seen a handful of times. V is TRBV27 and J is TRBJ1-1, with a weak D call TRBD1 (6 bases). The germline V gene encodes CDR1 MNHEY and CDR2 SMNVEV (reference sequence). The CDR3 is 15 amino acids. V lost 6 bases to trimming and J lost 1 base, with 15 bases between them. CDR3 sequence (DNA): TGTGCCAGCAGGATATCCGGGACAACGAACACTGAAGCTTTCTTT. The encoded protein is CASRISGTTNTEAFF.

The table lists this clone with a few counts. The chain couples TRBV18 to TRBJ2-2; 8 bases map to TRBD1. Trimming removed 3 bases from V and 1 base from J; junction bases left unmatched: 4. Germline CDR1 reads KGHSH; CDR2 reads LQKENI. This CDR3 region has 16 residues. Written as DNA, the CDR3 is TGTGCCAGCTCACCGTCCGGGACAGGGAACACCGGGGAGCTGTTTTTT. It is translated as CASSPSGTGNTGELFF.

The CDR3 is CASSIARGETQYF. The CDR3 region has the DNA TGTGCCAGTAGTATAGCCAGGGGTGAGACCCAGTACTTC. The V gene is TRBV19, the J gene TRBJ2-5; maybe TRBD1 (6 bases). Trimming removed 1 base from V and 5 bases from J, with 8 bases in between. Germline assignment: CDR1 LNHDA and CDR2 SQIVND (reference sequence). There are 13 residues in the CDR3.

A note on this clone: The junction and the germline gene differ at one end; a read error may be behind it. Other DNA sequences in the same sample also yield this CDR3. This chain links TRBV12-5 with TRBJ2-1, with TRBD2 matching 9 bases. The CDR3 length is 14 residues. Per germline, CDR1 LGHNT and CDR2 FRNRAP. The CDR3 loop reads CASGFSGGYNEQFF. CDR3 sequence (DNA): TGTGCTAGTGGTTTTAGCGGGGGATACAACGAGCAGTTCTTC.

This clone was seen once. This chain links TRBV29-1 with TRBJ1-1; D remains unclear. Germline loops: CDR1 SQVTM, CDR2 ANQGSEA. Between the trimmed V and J ends, which lost 4 bases and 8 bases, there was a span of 11 bases. There are 11 residues in the CDR3. The CDR3 here is CSVVDGREAFF. CDR3 nucleotides: TGCAGCGTTGTAGACGGGAGAGAAGCTTTCTTT. The full variable domain, completed using reference TRBV29-1 and TRBJ1-1, is SAVISQKPSRDICQRGTSLTIQCQVDSQVTMMFWYRQQPGQSLTLIATANQGSEATYESGFVIDKFPISRPNLTFSTLTVSNMSPEDSSIYLCSVVDGREAFFGQGTRLTVV.

This clone appeared a few times. The chain recombines TRBV19 with TRBJ1-1, with unresolved D. CDR1 is LNHDA and CDR2 is SQIVND in the germline V gene (reference sequence). V lost 4 bases and J lost 7, with 16 bases in between. The CDR3 totals 14 residues. Here the CDR3 DNA reads TGTGCCAGTAGTACTGGGAGCCCAGGCCATGAAGCTTTCTTT. Translated, it gives CASSTGSPGHEAFF.